The next 14 T cell receptor beta chains were all read from a single sample in a study of T cells in Graves' hyperthyroidism and ophthalmopathy. Researchers took RNA transcripts and amplified the TCR beta CDR3 regions from them. Using the HTBI primer set, a first-round RT-PCR was run on the TCR CDR3. TCRdb re-derived calls from the multiplex PCR reads in MiXCR, one entry per CDR3 protein. The sample shows about 24,000 distinct CDR3 sequences, about 49% of them seen only once. The sample comprised blood. Receptor source: a woman between 40 and 50 years old with Graves' hyperthyroidism that later progressed to Graves' ophthalmopathy.

This chain joins TRBV2 and TRBJ2-7; 8 bases are shared with TRBD2. Trimming removed 8 bases from V and 2 bases from J; junction bases left unmatched: 8. The CDR3 runs 14 residues. The germline gives CDR1 SNHLY, CDR2 FYNNEI. CDR3 region: CASGGWREAYEQYF. Here the CDR3 DNA reads TGTGCCAGCGGAGGCTGGCGGGAGGCCTACGAGCAGTACTTC.

By frequency in the sample, this clonotype is medium-sized. The chain links TRBV9 to TRBJ2-7, with TRBD1 identical over 9 bases. J lost 5 bases, V lost 3 bases, and 9 bases had no gene match. CDR1 and CDR2 (germline): SGDLS, YYNGEE. The length of the CDR3 is 15 residues. The CDR3 DNA is TGTGCCAGCAGCGAAACCGGACAGGGGAGCGACGAGCAGTACTTC. It translates to CASSETGQGSDEQYF. The full variable domain, rest sourced from reference TRBV9 and TRBJ2-7, is DSGVTQTPKHLITATGQRVTLRCSPRSGDLSVYWYQQSLDQGLQFLIQYYNGEERAKGNILERFSAQQFPDLHSELNLSSLELGDSALYFCASSETGQGSDEQYFGPGTRLTVT.

This clonotype was detected a few times. The genes are TRBV20-1 and TRBJ1-6; 9 bases line up with TRBD1. The germline CDR1 and CDR2 sequences are DFQATT and SNEGSKA (reference sequence). V was clipped by 1 base and J by 7 bases; unmatched bases: 8. The CDR3 sequence is 16 residues long. The CDR3, as DNA: TGCAGTGCTAGAGGAGACGGACAGGGGTCCAATTCACCCCTCCACTTT. This gives the protein CSARGDGQGSNSPLHF.

This sequence joins TRBV20-1 and TRBJ2-1; TRBD2 matches 10 bases. The CDR3 is made up of 15 amino acids. The V and J ends lost 3 bases and 4 bases, in that order; junction bases with no gene match: 6. Germline-derived CDR1 and CDR2 are DFQATT and SNEGSKA (reference sequence). The CDR3 here is CSASNSGRHYNEQFF. The CDR3 DNA is TGCAGTGCTAGTAATAGCGGGAGGCATTACAATGAGCAGTTCTTC.

The J gene is TRBJ2-1, the V gene TRBV7-3; 14 nucleotides match TRBD2. Germline V CDR1 and CDR2: SGHTA, FQGTGA. This CDR3 contains 15 residues. V shed 8 bases, J shed 4 bases, and the junction held 4 bases outside the gene matches. This CDR3 reads CASGWTSGRYNEQFF. The CDR3 coding sequence is TGTGCCAGCGGTTGGACTAGCGGGAGGTACAATGAGCAGTTCTTC.

The V gene is TRBV7-9, the J gene TRBJ1-5; D is possibly TRBD1 (6 bases). The CDR3 spans 13 residues. The germline V gene has CDR1 SEHNR and CDR2 FQNEAQ (reference sequence). Trimming took 8 bases from V and 4 from J, leaving 12 bases between them. This CDR3 reads CASGLTGNQPQHF. CDR3 bases: TGTGCCAGCGGACTAACAGGGAATCAGCCCCAGCATTTT. The full variable domain, rest sourced from reference TRBV7-9 and TRBJ1-5, is DTGVSQNPRHKITKRGQNVTFRCDPISEHNRLYWYRQTLGQGPEFLTYFQNEAQLEKSRLLSDRFSAERPKGSFSTLEIQRTEQGDSAMYLCASGLTGNQPQHFGDGTRLSIL.

Comment on this clonotype: The junction shows a germline mismatch at one end, possibly a read error. The chain employs TRBV30 and TRBJ2-2; 8 nucleotides match TRBD2. CDR3 length equals 14 residues. Germline-derived CDR1 and CDR2 are GTSNPN and SVGIG (reference sequence). CDR3 region: CAWSVLAETGERFF. CDR3 DNA: TGTGCCTGGAGTGTACTAGCGGAGACCGGGGAGCGGTTTTTT.

By proportion, this clonotype is medium-sized. The chain combines TRBV6-2 or TRBV6-3 with TRBJ2-7; TRBD1 aligns across 9 bases. There are 13 residues in the CDR3. Germline V gene sequence: CDR1 MNHEY, CDR2 SVGEGT. Trimming at V came to 7 bases and at J to 2 bases, leaving 3 bases not matched to a gene. DNA of the CDR3: TGTGCCAGCACGGGACAGGGACCCTACGAGCAGTACTTC. Protein product: CASTGQGPYEQYF.

The CDR3 sequence: CASRDWGGGDEQYF. The CDR3 DNA is TGTGCCAGCAGAGACTGGGGGGGTGGCGACGAGCAGTACTTC. The V and J genes are TRBV6-5 and TRBJ2-7; 7 positions match TRBD2. The CDR3 covers 14 residues. CDR1 is MNHEY, CDR2 SVGAGI, per germline. Losses at the gene ends were 6 bases for V and 5 bases for J; bases not matched to a gene: 10.

This clonotype was detected only once. V gene TRBV20-1 combines with J gene TRBJ1-4; TRBD1 agrees at 9 bases. J was trimmed by 8 bases and V by 2 bases; bases with no gene match: 9. Germline V gives CDR1 DFQATT, CDR2 SNEGSKA (reference sequence). This CDR3 contains 15 residues. CDR3 in amino acids: CSARTNRGQWEKLFF. CDR3 DNA sequence: TGCAGTGCTAGAACCAACAGGGGGCAATGGGAAAAACTGTTTTTT.

This chain links TRBV5-1 with TRBJ2-3; 7 bases are shared with TRBD2. Germline V gene lookup returns CDR1 SGHRS and CDR2 YFSETQ. Germline trimming cut 0 bases from V and 0 bases from J; bases unmatched to any gene: 7. The CDR3 length is 17 residues. The CDR3 region has the DNA TGCGCCAGCAGCTTGGGACCAGCGGGGCCCAGCACAGATACGCAGTATTTT. This gives the protein CASSLGPAGPSTDTQYF. Full variable domain (outside the CDR3, taken from reference TRBV5-1 and TRBJ2-3): KAGVTQTPRYLIKTRGQQVTLSCSPISGHRSVSWYQQTPGQGLQFLFEYFSETQRNKGNFPGRFSGRQFSNSRSEMNVSTLELGDSALYLCASSLGPAGPSTDTQYFGPGTRLTVL.

The chain links TRBV11-3 to TRBJ2-3; a weak D match, TRBD1 (5 bases). The CDR3 is 14 residues long. Germline V gene sequence: CDR1 SGHNT, CDR2 YENEEA. Trimming shortened V by 3 bases and J by 0 bases, and 7 bases separated the two germline ends. The CDR3 region is CASSLGLSTDTQYF. CDR3 bases: TGTGCCAGCAGCTTGGGGCTCAGCACAGATACGCAGTATTTT.

The chain combines TRBV2 with TRBJ2-7; D gene unclear. Deletions cut 2 bases from V and 5 bases from J, with 13 bases between. Looked up from germline, CDR1 is SNHLY and CDR2 is FYNNEI. The CDR3 covers 14 residues. CDR3 amino acids: CASSESLGPNEQYF. In nucleotides, the CDR3 is TGTGCCAGCAGTGAAAGTCTAGGTCCCAACGAGCAGTACTTC.

The chain carries TRBV5-1 and TRBJ1-1, with D possibly TRBD1 on 5 matching bases. The length of the CDR3 is 15 residues. Germline V CDR1 and CDR2: SGHRS, YFSETQ. V was cut by 2 bases and J by 5 bases, with 16 bases left in between. The DNA for the CDR3 is TGCGCCAGCAGCTTCTCAGGGATCCAAGGGACTGAAGCTTTCTTT. Its protein is CASSFSGIQGTEAFF.